The present entry profiles one TCR beta chain with its context. TCR beta sequencing was performed on blood CD8+ and CD4+ T cells. Random hexamers were used to reverse transcribe the RNA input (about 0.45 to 1 ug). The authors amplified TCR beta CDR3 across 54 Vbeta and 13 Jbeta using immunoSEQ multiplex PCR. A single record per CDR3 protein comes from TCRdb applying MiXCR to the immunoSEQ multiplex PCR reads. The sample includes about 180,000 distinct CDR3 sequences, about 95% seen only once; the top ten take around 0.094%. The entry originates in a study of CD8 T cells in Susac syndrome. Study at large: Within the group of sequenced Susac syndrome patients, 5 or 6 had active disease and fewer than 10 were in remission.

This CDR3 comprises 12 residues. Germline CDR1 is DFQATT and CDR2 is SNEGSKA (reference sequence). V dropped 3 bases and J dropped 4 bases, with 8 bases sitting between them. Input material: CD4+ T cells from PBMCs. J is TRBJ2-3 and V is TRBV20-1, with D maybe TRBD2 (5 bases). The TCR was taken from a human donor with Susac syndrome. The CDR3 DNA sequence: TGCAGTGCTAGCGGGGAACCAGATACGCAGTATTTT. This gives the protein CSASGEPDTQYF.